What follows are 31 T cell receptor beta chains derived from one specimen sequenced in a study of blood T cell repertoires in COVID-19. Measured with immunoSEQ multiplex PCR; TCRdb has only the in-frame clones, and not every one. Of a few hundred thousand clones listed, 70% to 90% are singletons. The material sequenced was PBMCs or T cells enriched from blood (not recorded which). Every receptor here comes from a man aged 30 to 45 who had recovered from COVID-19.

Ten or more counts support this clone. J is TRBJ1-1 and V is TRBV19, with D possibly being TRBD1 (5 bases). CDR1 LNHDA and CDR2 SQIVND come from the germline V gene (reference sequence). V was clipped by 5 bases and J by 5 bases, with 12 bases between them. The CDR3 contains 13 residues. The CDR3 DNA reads TGTGCCAGTAGTCCGCAGGGTTGGACTGAAGCTTTCTTT. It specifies CASSPQGWTEAFF.

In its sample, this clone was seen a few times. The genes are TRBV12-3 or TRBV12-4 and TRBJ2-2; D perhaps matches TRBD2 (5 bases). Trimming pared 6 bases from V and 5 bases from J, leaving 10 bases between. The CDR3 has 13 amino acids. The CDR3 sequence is CASSPPGTGELFF. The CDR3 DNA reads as TGTGCCAGCAGCCCCCCGGGGACCGGGGAGCTGTTTTTT.

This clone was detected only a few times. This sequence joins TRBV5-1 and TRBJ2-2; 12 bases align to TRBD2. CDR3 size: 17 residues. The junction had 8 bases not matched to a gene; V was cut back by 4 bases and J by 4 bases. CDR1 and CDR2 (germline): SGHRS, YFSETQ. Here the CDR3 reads CASSRLAGASGTGELFF. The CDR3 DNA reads TGCGCCAGCAGCCGACTAGCGGGGGCCTCGGGCACCGGGGAGCTGTTTTTT.

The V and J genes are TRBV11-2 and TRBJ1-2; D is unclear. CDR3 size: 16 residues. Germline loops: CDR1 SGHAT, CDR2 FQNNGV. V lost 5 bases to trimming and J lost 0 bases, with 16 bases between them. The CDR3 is CASSPAFGPTNYGYTF. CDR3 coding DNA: TGTGCCAGCAGCCCCGCCTTTGGGCCCACTAACTATGGCTACACCTTC.

In DNA, the CDR3 is TGTGCCAGCAGCAGACCTCAGGACAGCACTGAAGCTTTCTTT. Its protein product is CASSRPQDSTEAFF. The V call is TRBV28, the J call TRBJ1-1, with D possibly being TRBD1 (6 bases). V shed 6 bases and J shed 4 bases, with 15 bases lying between them. Germline V gene data show CDR1 as MDHEN and CDR2 as SYDVKM. The CDR3 spans 14 residues.

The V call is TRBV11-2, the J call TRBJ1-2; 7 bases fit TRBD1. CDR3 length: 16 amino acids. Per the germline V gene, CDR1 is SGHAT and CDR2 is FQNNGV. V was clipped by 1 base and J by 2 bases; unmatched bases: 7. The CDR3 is CASSLGRGQMNYGYTF. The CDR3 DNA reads TGTGCCAGCAGCTTAGGTCGGGGACAGATGAACTATGGCTACACCTTC.

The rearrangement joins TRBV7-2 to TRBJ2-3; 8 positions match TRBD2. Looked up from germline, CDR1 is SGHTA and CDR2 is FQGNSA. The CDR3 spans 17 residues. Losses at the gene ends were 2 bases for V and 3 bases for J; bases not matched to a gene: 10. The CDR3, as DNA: TGTGCCAGCAGCTTATCTTCTAGCGGGCTGTCGACAGATACGCAGTATTTT. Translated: CASSLSSSGLSTDTQYF.

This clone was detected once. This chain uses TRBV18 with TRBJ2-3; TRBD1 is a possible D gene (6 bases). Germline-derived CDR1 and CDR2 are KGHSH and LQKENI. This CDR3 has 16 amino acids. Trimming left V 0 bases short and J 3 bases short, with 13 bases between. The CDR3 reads CASSPPQGSGTDTQYF. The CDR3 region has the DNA TGTGCCAGCTCACCACCCCAGGGGTCTGGTACAGATACGCAGTATTTT. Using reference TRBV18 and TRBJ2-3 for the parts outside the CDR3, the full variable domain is NAGVMQNPRHLVRRRGQEARLRCSPMKGHSHVYWYRQLPEEGLKFMVYLQKENIIDESGMPKERFSAEFPKEGPSILRIQQVVRGDSAAYFCASSPPQGSGTDTQYFGPGTRLTVL.

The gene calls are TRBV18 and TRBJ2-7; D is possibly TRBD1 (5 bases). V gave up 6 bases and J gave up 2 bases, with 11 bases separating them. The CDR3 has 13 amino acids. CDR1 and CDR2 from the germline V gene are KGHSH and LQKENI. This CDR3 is CASSATAAYEQYF. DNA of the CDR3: TGTGCCAGCTCGGCGACAGCCGCCTACGAGCAGTACTTC. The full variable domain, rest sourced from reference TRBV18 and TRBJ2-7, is NAGVMQNPRHLVRRRGQEARLRCSPMKGHSHVYWYRQLPEEGLKFMVYLQKENIIDESGMPKERFSAEFPKEGPSILRIQQVVRGDSAAYFCASSATAAYEQYFGPGTRLTVT.

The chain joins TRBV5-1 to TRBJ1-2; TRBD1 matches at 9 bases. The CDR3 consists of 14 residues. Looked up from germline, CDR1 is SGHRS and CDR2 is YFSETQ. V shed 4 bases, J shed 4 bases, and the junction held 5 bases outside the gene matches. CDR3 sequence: CASSPADRGYGYTF. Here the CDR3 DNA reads TGCGCCAGCAGCCCCGCGGACAGGGGCTATGGCTACACCTTC.

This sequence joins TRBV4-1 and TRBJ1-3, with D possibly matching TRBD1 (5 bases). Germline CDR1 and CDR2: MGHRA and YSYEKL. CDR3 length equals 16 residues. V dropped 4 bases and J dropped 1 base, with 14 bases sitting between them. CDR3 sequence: CASSPQQVRSGNTIYF. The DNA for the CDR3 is TGCGCCAGCAGCCCTCAACAGGTTCGATCTGGAAACACCATATATTTT.

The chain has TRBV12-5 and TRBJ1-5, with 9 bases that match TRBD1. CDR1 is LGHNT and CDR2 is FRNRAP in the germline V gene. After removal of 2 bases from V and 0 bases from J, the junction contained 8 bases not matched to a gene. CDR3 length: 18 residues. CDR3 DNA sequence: TGTGCTAGTGGTTTGCGGGGACAGGGCACCTATAGCAATCAGCCCCAGCATTTT. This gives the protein CASGLRGQGTYSNQPQHF.

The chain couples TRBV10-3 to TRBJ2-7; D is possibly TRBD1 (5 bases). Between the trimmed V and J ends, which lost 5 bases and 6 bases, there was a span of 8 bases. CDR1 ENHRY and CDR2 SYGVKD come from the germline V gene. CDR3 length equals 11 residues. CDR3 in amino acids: CAISQGVEQYF. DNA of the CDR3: TGTGCCATCAGTCAGGGTGTCGAGCAGTACTTC.

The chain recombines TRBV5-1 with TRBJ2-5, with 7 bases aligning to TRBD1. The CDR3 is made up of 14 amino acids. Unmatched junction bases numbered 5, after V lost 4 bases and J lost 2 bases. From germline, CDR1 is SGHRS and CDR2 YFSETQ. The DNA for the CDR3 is TGCGCCAGCAGCCTAGACAGGGCACAAGAGACCCAGTACTTC. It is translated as CASSLDRAQETQYF.

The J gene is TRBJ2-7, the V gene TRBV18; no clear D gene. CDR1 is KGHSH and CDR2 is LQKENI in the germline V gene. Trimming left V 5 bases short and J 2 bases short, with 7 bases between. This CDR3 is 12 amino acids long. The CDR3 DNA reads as TGTGCCAGCTCATCCCAAACCTACGAGCAGTACTTC. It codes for CASSSQTYEQYF.

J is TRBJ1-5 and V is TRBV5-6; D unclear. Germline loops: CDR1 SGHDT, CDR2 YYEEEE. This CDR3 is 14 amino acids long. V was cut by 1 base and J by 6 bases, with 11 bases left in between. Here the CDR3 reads CASSLPGEGQPQHF. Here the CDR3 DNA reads TGTGCCAGCAGCTTGCCCGGGGAAGGTCAGCCCCAGCATTTT.

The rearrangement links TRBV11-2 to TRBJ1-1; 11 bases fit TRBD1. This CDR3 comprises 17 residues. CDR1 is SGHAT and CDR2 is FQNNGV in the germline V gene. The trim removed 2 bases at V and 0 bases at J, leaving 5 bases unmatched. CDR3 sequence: CASSLWGQGGMNTEAFF. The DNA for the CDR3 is TGTGCCAGCAGCTTATGGGGACAGGGGGGGATGAACACTGAAGCTTTCTTT.

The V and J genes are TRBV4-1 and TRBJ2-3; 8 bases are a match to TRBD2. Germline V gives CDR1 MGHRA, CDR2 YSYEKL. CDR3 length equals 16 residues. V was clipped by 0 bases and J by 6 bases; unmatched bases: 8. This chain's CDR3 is CASSQEPGLAGDTQYF. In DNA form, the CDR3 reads TGCGCCAGCAGCCAAGAACCCGGACTAGCAGGGGATACGCAGTATTTT.

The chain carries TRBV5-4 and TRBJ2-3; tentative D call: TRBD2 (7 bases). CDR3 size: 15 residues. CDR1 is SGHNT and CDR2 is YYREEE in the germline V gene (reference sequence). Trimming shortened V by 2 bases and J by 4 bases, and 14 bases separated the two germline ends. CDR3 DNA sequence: TGTGCCAGCAGCTTCGGGGGGCTTATGGCAGATACGCAGTATTTT. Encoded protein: CASSFGGLMADTQYF.

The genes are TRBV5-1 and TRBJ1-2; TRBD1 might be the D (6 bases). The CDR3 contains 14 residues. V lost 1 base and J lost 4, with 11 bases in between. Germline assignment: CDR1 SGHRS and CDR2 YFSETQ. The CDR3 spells CASSLSGEGYGYTF. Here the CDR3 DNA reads TGCGCCAGCAGCTTGTCAGGGGAGGGCTATGGCTACACCTTC.

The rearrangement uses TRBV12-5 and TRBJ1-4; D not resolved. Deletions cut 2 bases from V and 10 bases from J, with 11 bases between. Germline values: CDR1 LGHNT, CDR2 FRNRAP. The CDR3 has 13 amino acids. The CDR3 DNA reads TGTGCTAGTGGTTTGTCAGGTAGTGGAAAACTGTTTTTT. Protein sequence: CASGLSGSGKLFF.

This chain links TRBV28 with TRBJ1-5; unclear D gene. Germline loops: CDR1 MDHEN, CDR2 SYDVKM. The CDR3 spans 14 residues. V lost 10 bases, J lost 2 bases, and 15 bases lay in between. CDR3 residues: CATSQLLGNQPQHF. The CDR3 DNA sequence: TGTGCCACGTCGCAACTACTGGGCAATCAGCCCCAGCATTTT.

The CDR3 sequence is CAWRVFWGQGRTEAFF. The DNA for the CDR3 is TGTGCCTGGAGGGTCTTCTGGGGACAGGGAAGGACTGAAGCTTTCTTT. V is TRBV30 and J is TRBJ1-1, with 9 bases aligning to TRBD1. The CDR3 length is 16 residues. The V and J ends lost 3 bases and 5 bases, in that order; junction bases with no gene match: 13. Germline V gene data show CDR1 as GTSNPN and CDR2 as SVGIG (reference sequence).

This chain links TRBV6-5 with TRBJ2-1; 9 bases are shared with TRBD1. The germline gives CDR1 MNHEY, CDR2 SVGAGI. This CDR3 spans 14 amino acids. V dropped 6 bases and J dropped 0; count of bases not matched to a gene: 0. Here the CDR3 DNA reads TGTGCCAGCAGGGACAGGGGCTCCTACAATGAGCAGTTCTTC. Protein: CASRDRGSYNEQFF.

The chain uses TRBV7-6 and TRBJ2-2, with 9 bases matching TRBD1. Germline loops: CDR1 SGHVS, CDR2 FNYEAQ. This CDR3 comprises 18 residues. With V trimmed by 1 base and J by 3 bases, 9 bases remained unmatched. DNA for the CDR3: TGTGCCAGCAGCTTAGTTGGAGGGACAGGGATTCACACCGGGGAGCTGTTTTTT. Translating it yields CASSLVGGTGIHTGELFF. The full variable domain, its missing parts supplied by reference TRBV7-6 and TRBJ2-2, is GAGVSQSPRYKVTKRGQDVALRCDPISGHVSLYWYRQALGQGPEFLTYFNYEAQQDKSGLPNDRFSAERPEGSISTLTIQRTEQRDSAMYRCASSLVGGTGIHTGELFFGEGSRLTVL.

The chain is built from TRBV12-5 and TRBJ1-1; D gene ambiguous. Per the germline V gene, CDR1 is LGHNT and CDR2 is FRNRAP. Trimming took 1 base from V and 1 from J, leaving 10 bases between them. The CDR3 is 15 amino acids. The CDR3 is CASGLEVNRNTEAFF. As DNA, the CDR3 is TGTGCTAGTGGTTTGGAAGTTAACAGGAACACTGAAGCTTTCTTT.

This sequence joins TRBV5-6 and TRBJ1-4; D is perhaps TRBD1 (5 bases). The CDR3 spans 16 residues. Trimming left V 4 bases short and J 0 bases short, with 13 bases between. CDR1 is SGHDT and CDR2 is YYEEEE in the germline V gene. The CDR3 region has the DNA TGTGCCAGCAGCAATGACGGGGGGACAACTAATGAAAAACTGTTTTTT. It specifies CASSNDGGTTNEKLFF.

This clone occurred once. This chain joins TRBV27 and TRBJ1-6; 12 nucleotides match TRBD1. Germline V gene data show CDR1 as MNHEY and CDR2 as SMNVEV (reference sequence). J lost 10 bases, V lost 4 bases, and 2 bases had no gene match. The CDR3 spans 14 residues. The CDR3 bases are TGTGCCAGCAGTTACGGGACAGGGGGCTCACCCCTCCACTTT. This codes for CASSYGTGGSPLHF.

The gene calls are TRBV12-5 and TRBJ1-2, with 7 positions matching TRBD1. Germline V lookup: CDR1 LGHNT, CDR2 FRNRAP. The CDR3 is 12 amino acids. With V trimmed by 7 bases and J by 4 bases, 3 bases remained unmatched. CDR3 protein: CASARQGYGYTF. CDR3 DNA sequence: TGTGCTAGTGCCCGACAGGGCTATGGCTACACCTTC. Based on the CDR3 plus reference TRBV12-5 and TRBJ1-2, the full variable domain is DARVTQTPRHKVTEMGQEVTMRCQPILGHNTVFWYRQTMMQGLELLAYFRNRAPLDDSGMPKDRFSAEMPDATLATLKIQPSEPRDSAVYFCASARQGYGYTFGSGTRLTVV.

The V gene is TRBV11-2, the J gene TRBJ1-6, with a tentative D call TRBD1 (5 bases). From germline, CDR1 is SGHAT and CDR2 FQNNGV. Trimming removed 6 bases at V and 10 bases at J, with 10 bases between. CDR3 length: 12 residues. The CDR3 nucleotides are TGTGCCAGCAGTCCCTGGGGCTCACCCCTCCACTTT. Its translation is CASSPWGSPLHF. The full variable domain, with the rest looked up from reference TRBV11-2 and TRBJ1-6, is EAGVAQSPRYKIIEKRQSVAFWCNPISGHATLYWYQQILGQGPKLLIQFQNNGVVDDSQLPKDRFSAERLKGVDSTLKIQPAKLEDSAVYLCASSPWGSPLHFGNGTRLTVT.

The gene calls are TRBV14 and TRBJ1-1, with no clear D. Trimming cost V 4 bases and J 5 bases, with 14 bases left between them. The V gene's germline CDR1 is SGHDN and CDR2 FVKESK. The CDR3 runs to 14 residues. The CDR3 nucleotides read TGTGCCAGCAGCCCCCGGGGAACCCGGACTGAAGCTTTCTTT. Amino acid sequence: CASSPRGTRTEAFF.